This T cell receptor beta chain came from a study of T cell responses to AZD1222 COVID-19 vaccine. The repertoire was sequenced with immunoSEQ multiplex PCR; TCRdb's copy has only in-frame clones and lacks some. The sample records about 210,000 clones, approximately 94% being singletons. Germline V lookup: CDR1 SGHNT, CDR2 YYREEE (reference sequence). This CDR3 spans 15 amino acids. The ends lost 0 bases at V and 0 bases at J; junction bases unmatched: 3. This specimen was peripheral blood, taken 28 days after the second dose of the MenACWY control vaccine. The chain joins TRBV5-4 to TRBJ2-7; 7 nucleotides line up with TRBD1. The receptor was derived from an adult who received the MenACWY meningococcal vaccine as a control. CDR3 region: CASSLAGQTSYEQYF. DNA of the CDR3: TGTGCCAGCAGCTTGGCGGGACAGACCTCCTACGAGCAGTACTTC.